Listed below are T cell receptor beta chains from one sample, sequenced in a study of cytomegalovirus exposure and HLA in healthy donors. The assay was immunoSEQ multiplex PCR, and TCRdb's table has in-frame clones only and misses some. The top ten clones hold about 8% of a sample with approximately 120,000 clones, roughly 76% of them seen once. Sequencing was performed on PBMCs. Every receptor here comes from a woman in her fifties or sixties in good health and CMV-seropositive. Each CDR3 is given with its conserved first and last residue.

v_gene	j_gene	len	CDR3aa
TRBV5-1	TRBJ2-5	14	CASSWTSGGETQYF
TRBV7-9	TRBJ1-4	14	CASSGQGYGEKLFF
TRBV9	TRBJ2-7	16	CASSVGTSGSIYEQYF
TRBV5-6	TRBJ2-5	16	CASSPDVGAYQETQYF
TRBV4-1	TRBJ1-6	15	CASSQGPGYNSPLHF
TRBV9	TRBJ2-1	18	CASSQTLRDTGSYNEQFF
TRBV10-3	TRBJ1-3	15	CAISDEQGAGNTIYF
TRBV5-1	TRBJ2-3	16	CASSLLRTRGTDTQYF
TRBV7-9	TRBJ2-3	13	CASSSGVSDTQYF
TRBV4-3	TRBJ1-4	14	CASSQGQGEKKLFF
TRBV5-1	TRBJ2-2	17	CASSFSSGGVNTGELFF
TRBV5-4	TRBJ1-5	16	CASSFGGTGAGGPQHF
TRBV5-1	TRBJ1-3	14	CASYTGTQGNTIYF
TRBV7-2	TRBJ2-3	15	CASSLVGRESDTQYF
TRBV7-3	TRBJ1-5	13	CASSLSGNQPQHF
TRBV7-2	TRBJ1-5	15	CASSTRQGDNQPQHF
TRBV9	TRBJ2-7	15	CASSVATGVLYEQYF